This TCR beta chain was sequenced in a study of human T cells and chemical hapten exposure. For the study at large: Across the whole study, which lasted approximately 23 weeks, patients were given diphenylcyclopropenone on the scalp once a week. Mostly female, the patients presented with alopecia areata, totalis or universalis. Yields of TCR per sample differed, chiefly owing to small differences in pooled library volume.

Trimming stripped 0 bases from V and 0 bases from J, with 14 bases between. Per the germline V gene, CDR1 is LGHNA and CDR2 is YSLEER. This CDR3 region has 17 residues. TCRdb reanalysed the RACE reads using MiXCR and keeps one entry per CDR3 protein. The table has approximately 370,000 distinct CDR3 sequences, about 5.4% seen once. Worth noting for this clonotype: Its matching antigen is unknown.

Time point noted: pre-sensitization, week 0. Documented treatment: therapeutic diphenylcyclopropenone sensitization with weekly scalp DPC. Points from the study as a whole: The formation of large CDR3 similarity clusters by expanded TCRs significantly exceeded that of controls.

This specimen was whole blood, taken in connection with sensitization to the hapten diphenylcyclopropenone (DPC). This receptor was taken from a woman between 18 and 30 years old with alopecia areata. Some clones in this sample may be carry-over from other donors' samples. The chain joins TRBV4-3 to TRBJ1-2; D may be TRBD1 (5 bases). The CDR3 is CASSQESRGIANYGYTF. CDR3 bases: TGCGCCAGCAGCCAAGAATCAAGGGGAATAGCTAACTATGGCTACACCTTC.